This T cell receptor beta chain was observed in a study of shared clonotypes between healthy human individuals (dated by TCRdb to the early 2020s). Regarding the study in general: Three men and a couple of women, aged 18 to 49 years, made up the cohort. For each donor, CD4 naive and CD4 memory were each run on three plates, CD8 naive on two plates, and CD8 memory on one plate. The study deeply sequenced blood TCR repertoires of five healthy adults to estimate repertoire size and the extent of clonotype sharing between individuals. Leukapheresis yielded between about 0.85 and 9 billion PBMCs per donor. Libraries were prepared and TCR repertoires were sequenced by different laboratories using diverse techniques, in order to increase sequencing depth and limit assay-specific biases. Broad study findings and their caveats: Even with the large sequencing depth, rarefaction of the sorted-subset datasets indicated that sequencing was incomplete. Higher generation probabilities were observed for clonotypes shared by all four sorted-subset donors than for non-shared clonotypes. Sampling was restricted to blood, and TCR repertoires in tissue are likely to differ from TCR repertoires in blood. Across four donors, approximately 4.9% of naive CD4, 3.5% of naive CD8, 2% to 2.5% of memory CD4, and approximately 0.4% of memory CD8 clonotypes were shared. Naive subsets generally had larger estimated clonotype richness than memory subsets. Pairwise subsampling indicated that sequencing depth was expected to affect the degree of clonotype sharing among donors. The genetic and exposure-history diversity represented was limited by the small number of donors.

CD8 naive samples were CD45RO-negative cells positively selected for CCR7, giving a CD45RA+CCR7+ population that excluded TemRA cells. The donors were healthy, HIV-negative adults with no recently reported acute infections or vaccinations. Every donor was a Caucasian adult residing in Nashville, Tennessee, USA. Blood was collected by leukapheresis, and PBMCs were isolated by Ficoll-Histopaque density gradient centrifugation and then cryopreserved in liquid nitrogen vapor phase. Analytical flow cytometry was used to check the purity and quantity of every magnetically sorted T cell population. From each sorted fraction, genomic DNA was isolated and quantified by UV absorbance on a Nanodrop 2000c. TCR CDR3 regions were amplified from genomic DNA by multiplex PCR using the deep immunoSEQ assay. For each cell subset, the extracted genomic DNA was distributed evenly across all wells of several immunoSEQ 96-well plates, and each plate served as one replicate. For sorted subsets, approximately 200 ng of genomic DNA, equivalent to about 30,000 T cell genomes, went into each replicate PCR. Purified libraries were quantified with a Qubit 3.0 fluorometer, sized on a Bioanalyzer 2100, and re-quantified with the KAPA Library Quantification kit. Every immunoSEQ 96-well plate was sequenced on a separate single-read 150-cycle Illumina NextSeq 550 flow cell. As for the original processing: Because only junctional sequences without quality scores were contained in the immunoSEQ output, filtering matching that applied to full-length reads could not be performed. To assign V/J genes and CDR3, sequences were annotated against IMGT germline references using PyIR, a Python wrapper for IgBLAST v1.9. Reads with weak V/J assignments (E-value above 1e-6), missing CDR3, stop codons, out-of-frame junctions, or ambiguous translated residues were removed. V3J clonotypes were defined as sequences sharing an identical inferred V gene, J gene, and CDR3 amino acid sequence. The percentage overlap between two repertoires was calculated by dividing the number of shared unique clonotypes by the size of the smaller repertoire. Richness of each repertoire was evaluated using RTK rarefaction, the Chao1 estimator, and Recon v2.1 estimates of unobserved clonotypes. Generation probabilities were computed with OLGA for all TCRbeta clonotypes obtained by the gDNA method from several donors. Held by TCRdb, this immuneACCESS table contains in-frame sequences only and omits some clones. Under half of the omission traces to an unresolved V gene where checked; the cause of the rest is unknown. That table supplies the V and J calls and clone size; D and trimming were determined from the DNA. For this sample there are about 680,000 clones; 92% appear just once. Clones ranked in the top ten supply roughly 24% of the sample.

About this clone: The antigen it binds to is not known. No quality values exist for individual bases; no much larger clone is one base distant.

Inclusive of the bounding cysteine and phenylalanine, the CDR3 is 13 residues long. Only the CDR3 DNA stays, 39 bases, in frame from base 1. Looking up the germline V gene yields CDR1 MDHEN and CDR2 SYDVKM. Ends trimmed: V by 3 bases, J by 7 bases; bases unmatched to a gene: 2. The clonotype originates from a man younger than 40 in good health. The chain couples TRBV28 to TRBJ2-7, with TRBD2 identical over 11 junction bases. Sequenced material: naive CD8+ T cells sorted from blood. The sample's cell subset or site label is to be understood as: CD45RA+CCR7+. In nucleotides, the sequence is TGTGCCAGCAGTTTCAGACTAGCGGGAGAGCAGTACTTC. It encodes CASSFRLAGEQYF.